The 5 T cell receptor delta chains below all came from one sample that was sequenced in a study of gamma-delta chains in newborns, infants, children. TCRdb used CATT to re-call clones from the reads. Here the sample spans 15,000 or so delta-chain clones, roughly 7.7% being singletons. Sequencing was performed on blood. These receptors were obtained from a child who was a newborn, infant or young child, either healthy, febrile or measles-vaccinated (not recorded which).

Only a few counts were recorded for this clone. The gene calls are TRDV1 and TRDJ1; the D gene is possibly TRDD2 (6 bases). The CDR3 covers 17 residues. Trimming took off 1 base at V and 0 bases at J, with 15 bases between the two ends. Germline CDR1 and CDR2: TSWWSYY and QGS. In DNA, the CDR3 is TGTGCTCTTGGGGAACCTCCCCTTCCCCCCTACACCGATAAACTCATCTTT. As protein: CALGEPPLPPYTDKLIF.

Turning to this clone: This specimen includes other DNA sequences encoding the same CDR3. The gene calls are TRDV2 and TRDJ3, with a possible D match to TRDD3 (6 bases). This CDR3 region has 16 residues. V was clipped by 3 bases and J by 3 bases, with 11 bases between them. Germline-derived CDR1 and CDR2 are GEAIGNYY and EKD. CDR3 sequence (DNA): TGTGCCTGTGACTCCTTGGGGATCTGGGACACCCGACAGATGTTTTTC. Residues: CACDSLGIWDTRQMFF.

Concerning this clone: A read error likely explains why the TCRdb protein, taken from a much larger clone, differs from this DNA's translation at residue 4; the protein shown is translated from the DNA. The sample contains more than one DNA sequence encoding this CDR3. The rearrangement joins TRDV2 to TRDJ2; TRDD3 matches 7 bases. The CDR3 has 15 residues. The germline gives CDR1 GEAIGNYY, CDR2 EKD. CDR3 in DNA: TGTGCCTGTGGCACCGTGGGGGATTTGACAGCACAACTCTTCTTT. Amino acid sequence: CACGTVGDLTAQLFF.

This clone was seen a handful of times. TCRdb lists the protein of a much larger clone for this DNA, which differs at residue 8, so this is likely a read error; the protein given here is translated from the DNA itself. This rearrangement joins TRDV2 to TRDJ3; D gene uncertain. The CDR3 runs 13 residues. The V gene's germline CDR1 is GEAIGNYY and CDR2 EKD. The CDR3 nucleotides are TGTGCCTGTGACACCTGGGACATCCGACAGATGTTTTTC. It codes for CACDTWDIRQMFF.

V is TRDV2 and J is TRDJ3; 13 positions agree with TRDD3. V trimming: 0 bases; J trimming: 0 bases; junction bases outside the gene matches: 7. The germline V gene encodes CDR1 GEAIGNYY and CDR2 EKD. This CDR3 contains 21 residues. The CDR3 protein is CACDTGGNWGIRSWDTRQMFF. DNA for the CDR3: TGTGCCTGTGACACCGGAGGAAACTGGGGGATACGCTCCTGGGACACCCGACAGATGTTTTTC.